This TCR beta chain derives from a study of cytomegalovirus exposure and HLA in healthy donors. Amplification used 60 Vbeta primers and 13 Jbeta primers. Libraries were prepared by immunoSEQ multiplex PCR; TCRdb keeps only in-frame clonotypes and omits some of them. Here the sample spans about 110,000 clones, 60% to 80% being singletons. There are a few counts of this clone. Its antigen is unidentified. Study results and caveats: Most sequenced TCRs were rare (though some public TCRs occurred in many donors). In a later analysis, at a false discovery rate of 0.05, approximately 16,000 TCR beta sequences matched HLA alleles. In a later analysis, HLA-associated TCR beta chains were more clonally expanded than equally common others.

Sequencing was done on a sample of PBMCs. The clonotype was recovered from a man younger than 35 in good health and CMV-seronegative.

The CDR3 DNA reads as TGTGCCAGCACTCAAGGGACAGGCACAGATACGCAGTATTTT. It is translated as CASTQGTGTDTQYF. This sequence joins TRBV27 and TRBJ2-3; 7 bases agree with TRBD1. The CDR3 consists of 14 residues. The V and J ends lost 7 bases and 1 base, in that order; junction bases with no gene match: 5. Per the germline V gene, CDR1 is MNHEY and CDR2 is SMNVEV (reference sequence).